These T cell receptor beta chains were read from a single sample in a study of T cells in Graves' hyperthyroidism and ophthalmopathy. TCRdb recomputed calls from the multiplex PCR reads with MiXCR, one row per CDR3 protein. The sample carries some 270,000 distinct CDR3 sequences, around 15% recorded once. Sequencing was performed on blood. The receptors were sampled from a woman aged 40 to 49 with Graves' hyperthyroidism. CDR3s include the opening cysteine and the closing phenylalanine or tryptophan. Each record gives: J gene, V gene, clone size, CDR3 length, D gene, CDR3 protein, CDR3 DNA. The D gene is left open where the match is weak. Not every row has a clone size; where given, it reads once, few, many or a size class.

j_gene: TRBJ1-5
v_gene: TRBV20-1
abundance: many
len: 13
d_gene: NA
CDR3aa: CSARTQGNQPQHF
CDR3nt: TGCAGTGCTAGAACTCAGGGGAATCAGCCCCAGCATTTT

j_gene: TRBJ1-1
v_gene: TRBV15
abundance: NA
len: 13
d_gene: NA
CDR3aa: CATSRQGGSEAFF
CDR3nt: TGTGCCACCAGCAGACAAGGGGGGTCTGAAGCTTTCTTT

j_gene: TRBJ2-1
v_gene: TRBV3-1
abundance: many
len: 15
d_gene: NA
CDR3aa: CASSAMAVSYNEQFF
CDR3nt: TGTGCCAGCAGCGCCATGGCCGTCTCCTACAATGAGCAGTTCTTC

j_gene: TRBJ2-7
v_gene: TRBV29-1
abundance: NA
len: 15
d_gene: NA
CDR3aa: CSVEGLRDSSYEQYF
CDR3nt: TGCAGCGTTGAGGGACTCCGGGACAGTTCCTACGAGCAGTACTTC

j_gene: TRBJ1-2
v_gene: TRBV9
abundance: few
len: 15
d_gene: TRBD1
CDR3aa: CASSVWDSPNYGYTF
CDR3nt: TGTGCCAGCAGCGTATGGGACAGCCCTAACTATGGCTACACCTTC

j_gene: TRBJ1-1
v_gene: TRBV7-9
abundance: many
len: 14
d_gene: TRBD1
CDR3aa: CASSSRQGRTEAFF
CDR3nt: TGTGCCAGCAGCTCAAGACAGGGTAGGACTGAAGCTTTCTTT

j_gene: TRBJ2-3
v_gene: TRBV7-6
abundance: NA
len: 17
d_gene: NA
CDR3aa: CASSLEIGTRAGDTQYF
CDR3nt: TGTGCCAGCAGCTTAGAGATAGGGACAAGGGCGGGGGATACGCAGTATTTT

j_gene: TRBJ1-2
v_gene: TRBV18
abundance: few
len: 16
d_gene: TRBD1
CDR3aa: CASSSVQGAVGYGYTF
CDR3nt: TGTGCCAGCTCATCAGTCCAGGGGGCCGTAGGCTATGGCTACACCTTC

j_gene: TRBJ1-4
v_gene: TRBV28
abundance: NA
len: 16
d_gene: NA
CDR3aa: CASSLLGGSPNEKLFF
CDR3nt: TGTGCCAGCAGTTTATTGGGGGGATCTCCTAATGAAAAACTGTTTTTT

j_gene: TRBJ2-2
v_gene: TRBV3-1
abundance: NA
len: 14
d_gene: NA
CDR3aa: CASSLRSVPGELFF
CDR3nt: TGTGCCAGCAGTCTGAGGTCCGTGCCCGGGGAGCTGTTTTTT

j_gene: TRBJ2-7
v_gene: TRBV20-1
abundance: many
len: 11
d_gene: NA
CDR3aa: CSASGLGEQYF
CDR3nt: TGCAGTGCTAGCGGTTTAGGGGAGCAGTACTTC

j_gene: TRBJ2-5
v_gene: TRBV3-1
abundance: many
len: 16
d_gene: TRBD1
CDR3aa: CASSQSQTGGLETQYF
CDR3nt: TGTGCCAGCAGCCAAAGCCAGACAGGGGGCTTGGAGACCCAGTACTTC

j_gene: TRBJ2-3
v_gene: TRBV5-1
abundance: many
len: 15
d_gene: TRBD1
CDR3aa: CASRRGTGSMDTQYF
CDR3nt: TGCGCCAGCAGGAGAGGGACAGGCAGTATGGATACGCAGTATTTT

j_gene: TRBJ2-1
v_gene: TRBV11-2
abundance: many
len: 15
d_gene: TRBD2
CDR3aa: CASSITSGSYNEQFF
CDR3nt: TGTGCCAGCAGCATCACTAGCGGCTCCTACAATGAGCAGTTCTTC

j_gene: TRBJ1-5
v_gene: TRBV20-1
abundance: few
len: 14
d_gene: NA
CDR3aa: CSARTPNSNQPQHF
CDR3nt: TGCAGTGCCCGGACACCGAATAGCAATCAGCCCCAGCATTTT

j_gene: TRBJ2-5
v_gene: TRBV13
abundance: few
len: 15
d_gene: NA
CDR3aa: CASSLGAPRIETQYF
CDR3nt: TGTGCCAGCAGCTTAGGAGCGCCCCGAATAGAGACCCAGTACTTC

j_gene: TRBJ2-7
v_gene: TRBV28
abundance: NA
len: 17
d_gene: TRBD2
CDR3aa: CASSPWGVSGGSYEQYF
CDR3nt: TGTGCCAGCAGCCCTTGGGGGGTTAGCGGGGGGTCCTACGAGCAGTACTTC

j_gene: TRBJ1-2
v_gene: TRBV6-1
abundance: many
len: 15
d_gene: NA
CDR3aa: CASTYDGQTNYGYTF
CDR3nt: TGTGCCAGCACCTACGACGGACAGACGAACTATGGCTACACCTTC

j_gene: TRBJ1-4
v_gene: TRBV20-1
abundance: NA
len: 14
d_gene: NA
CDR3aa: CSAGSRTVGEKLFF
CDR3nt: TGCAGTGCTGGGAGTCGTACAGTAGGTGAAAAACTGTTTTTT

j_gene: TRBJ2-7
v_gene: TRBV7-9
abundance: many
len: 16
d_gene: TRBD2
CDR3aa: CASSLGRVAGDSEQYF
CDR3nt: TGTGCCAGCAGCCTAGGAAGGGTAGCGGGAGATAGCGAGCAGTACTTC

j_gene: TRBJ2-7
v_gene: TRBV20-1
abundance: many
len: 13
d_gene: NA
CDR3aa: CSAKGVDGHEQYF
CDR3nt: TGCAGTGCTAAGGGCGTAGATGGCCACGAGCAGTACTTC

j_gene: TRBJ2-7
v_gene: TRBV7-8
abundance: many
len: 12
d_gene: NA
CDR3aa: CASSPQGIEQYF
CDR3nt: TGTGCCAGCAGCCCCCAGGGAATCGAGCAGTACTTC

j_gene: TRBJ2-7
v_gene: TRBV28
abundance: many
len: 16
d_gene: TRBD1
CDR3aa: CASSPYLGQGSFEQYF
CDR3nt: TGTGCCAGCAGCCCCTACCTGGGACAGGGCAGTTTCGAGCAGTACTTC